The text below deals with one TCR beta chain. The cDNA had a unique molecular identifier and a template-switch universal primer site. TCRdb re-called the 5' RACE reads through MiXCR, storing one row per CDR3 protein. Among roughly 750,000 distinct CDR3 sequences, 21% were seen once, and the ten largest hold 4.3%. This CDR3 has 17 amino acids. Trimming shortened V by 0 bases and J by 4 bases, and 17 bases separated the two germline ends. Germline assignment: CDR1 SGHRS and CDR2 YFSETQ. This specimen comes from a study of identical twins. These sequences were also reported in another study, on T cells expressing NK-cell markers. In that study: The study drew TCR beta repertoires from sorted CD3+CD56+NKG2C+, CD3+CD56+NKG2C- and CD3+CD56-NKG2C+ T cells. There were seven HCMV-seropositive donors and one seronegative donor among the eight sequenced. For about six donors, the dominant NKG2C+ clonotypes made up roughly 1.0-7.5% of their CD8+ T cells.

The chain links TRBV5-1 to TRBJ2-1, with unresolved D. The specimen sequenced was PBMCs. The TCR comes from a woman younger than 30 in good health. Here the CDR3 reads CASSLATVGITYNEQFF. In DNA, the CDR3 is TGCGCCAGCAGCTTGGCCACAGTGGGGATAACTTACAATGAGCAGTTCTTC.